This T cell receptor (beta chain) was sequenced in a study of vaccination and CD4 T cells after COVID-19. About the research overall: Stimulation of cells relied on overlapping spike peptides derived from SARS-CoV-2, HCoV-NL63, HCoV-OC43 and HCoV-229E. Researchers treated control cultures with a CEFX pool, an HIV-1 Nef pool, or no peptide.

Treatment given: approximately 9-day PBMC culture with coronavirus spike peptide pools or control peptides (ViraFEST assay). ViraFEST used peptide pools to expand antigen-specific T cells before TCR sequencing. An Oncomine TCR Beta short-read assay was used to sequence the DNA from cultured CD4+ T cells. TCRdb used MiXCR to reprocess the PCR reads, holding one entry per CDR3 protein. The sample carries roughly 4,700 distinct CDR3 sequences, about 57% recorded once. Germline V CDR1 and CDR2: SEHNR, FQNEAQ (reference sequence). CDR3 length: 13 residues. The V gene lost 0 bases and the J gene lost 4 bases, with 6 bases spanning the gap. With respect to this clonotype: What it recognizes is unknown.

This chain links TRBV7-9 with TRBJ1-2; the D is unclear. Sequencing used CD4+ T cells from blood, cultured in vitro. The origin of this receptor is a human donor who had recovered from COVID-19. CDR3 coding DNA: TGTGCCAGCAGCTTAGCAGGGTTCTATGGCTACACCTTC. This sequence encodes CASSLAGFYGYTF.